This T cell receptor (beta chain) was recovered during a study of CD8+ T cells in alopecia areata. The sample holds a few counts of this clone. The treatment: oral pan-JAK inhibitor, 5-10 mg twice daily. CDR3 length equals 13 residues. In germline, CDR1 is MDHEN, CDR2 SYDVKM. Trimming took off 2 bases at V and 6 bases at J, with 8 bases between the two ends. Extraction and reverse transcription of RNA yielded cDNA as the sequencing template. The method was immunoSEQ multiplex PCR; TCRdb's version includes in-frame clones alone and lacks a portion of them. In the table there are tens of thousands of clones, more than 45% of which are singletons.

Sequencing was performed on CD8+ T cells sorted from blood, taken at approximately week 37, from a patient treated with tofacitinib. This receptor was obtained from a human donor with alopecia areata. The rearrangement uses TRBV28 and TRBJ2-1; D not certain. The CDR3 coding sequence is TGTGCCAGCAGTTTAGAGCGAATCAATGAGCAGTTCTTC. Its protein is CASSLERINEQFF.